A selection of T cell receptor beta chains follows, all from one sample in a study of siplizumab effects on memory and regulatory T cells. TCRdb keeps only in-frame clones here, not all; method: immunoSEQ multiplex PCR. This sample has fewer than 100,000 clones; approximately 95% occur once, and the top ten carry around 18%. The sequenced sample was CD8+ T cells sorted from blood. The receptors come from a human donor in good health. The CDR3 runs from the conserved cysteine through the conserved F or W. Each record gives: V gene, D gene, CDR3 length, clone size, J gene, CDR3 DNA, CDR3 protein. D genes are given only for firm matches. Clone size, where shown, is once, few, many, or a class for clones that have expanded.

TRBV28	TRBD1	20	NA	TRBJ1-2	TGTGCCAGCAGTCACGCACTACCCGGGACAGGGGGCTTGGGTAACTATGGCTACACCTTC	CASSHALPGTGGLGNYGYTF
TRBV5-5	NA	13	NA	TRBJ2-7	TGTGCCAGCAGCCAGGGTCCGTCCTACGAGCAGTACTTC	CASSQGPSYEQYF
TRBV30	NA	14	NA	TRBJ1-5	TGTGCCTGGAGTGTGGGAGCAGGCAATCAGCCCCAGCATTTT	CAWSVGAGNQPQHF
TRBV7-6	NA	13	NA	TRBJ2-7	TGTGCCAGCAGCTTGCAACCGAAATACGAGCAGTACTTC	CASSLQPKYEQYF
TRBV7-9	TRBD1	15	NA	TRBJ2-2	TGTGCCAGCAGACTGACAGGGGATGGCACCGGGGAGCTGTTTTTT	CASRLTGDGTGELFF
TRBV12-2	NA	17	NA	TRBJ2-1	TGTGCAAGTCGCATCCCGCTGAGTAGCGGGACCTACAATGAGCAGTTCTTC	CASRIPLSSGTYNEQFF
TRBV5-6	TRBD2	13	NA	TRBJ2-7	TGTGCCAGCAGTTTCGGGACTACCTACGAGCAGTACTTC	CASSFGTTYEQYF
TRBV4-1	NA	14	NA	TRBJ1-2	TGCGCCAGCAGCCAAGATAGGGGTAACTATGGCTACACCTTC	CASSQDRGNYGYTF
TRBV9	TRBD2	18	NA	TRBJ2-2	TGTGCCAGCAGCGTAGCTGTGGGATTGAGCGGGGACACCGGGGAGCTGTTTTTT	CASSVAVGLSGDTGELFF
TRBV25-1	TRBD1	13	once	TRBJ2-7	TGTGCCAGCAGTGGAGACAGGGCACGCGAGCAGTACTTC	CASSGDRAREQYF
TRBV2	NA	16	NA	TRBJ2-4	TGTGCCAGCAGTCCCCCCGGCGCCTTAGCCAAAAACATTCAGTACTTC	CASSPPGALAKNIQYF
TRBV19	NA	15	NA	TRBJ1-5	TGTGCCAGTAGTTCCGGGACACGGAGCAATCAGCCCCAGCATTTT	CASSSGTRSNQPQHF
TRBV27	NA	15	NA	TRBJ2-7	TGTGCCAGCGGAAACGGGCCTAGGACACCTCACGGGCAGTACTTC	CASGNGPRTPHGQYF
TRBV2	TRBD2	15	NA	TRBJ2-2	TGTGCCAGCGGGGGACTAGCAAGCCCCACCGGGGAGCTGTTTTTT	CASGGLASPTGELFF
TRBV29-1	NA	15	NA	TRBJ2-3	TGCAGCGTTGAAGACTCAGGGTACCCCACAGATACGCAGTATTTT	CSVEDSGYPTDTQYF
TRBV7-8	NA	12	NA	TRBJ2-7	TGTGCCAGCAGCTTTGTAGCAGACGAGCAGTACTTC	CASSFVADEQYF
TRBV6-1	NA	14	NA	TRBJ1-1	TGTGCCAGCAGTGAACGGATTCAGCAAGAGGAAGCTTTCTTT	CASSERIQQEEAFF
TRBV28	TRBD2	14	NA	TRBJ2-3	TGTGCCAGCACCCCGGGAGGAGGGGCAGATACGCAGTATTTT	CASTPGGGADTQYF
TRBV27	NA	14	NA	TRBJ1-1	TGTGCCAGCAGTTTGGGACGGATGAACACTGAAGCTTTCTTT	CASSLGRMNTEAFF
TRBV10-3	NA	14	once	TRBJ1-5	TGTGCCATCAAGGGAAACAAATCCCACCAGCCCCAGCATTTT	CAIKGNKSHQPQHF
TRBV5-1	NA	13	few	TRBJ2-1	TGCGCCTCGGGGTATAGCTCCTACAATGAGCAGTTCTTC	CASGYSSYNEQFF
TRBV4-1	TRBD2	18	NA	TRBJ2-5	TGCGCCAGCAGCCACGGGACTAGCGGGAGGGAGTACCAAGAGACCCAGTACTTC	CASSHGTSGREYQETQYF
TRBV7-3	NA	20	NA	TRBJ2-1	TGTGCCAGCAGCCCTTCCCTAAGGGGGGAGGGCCCTAGCTCCTACAATGAGCAGTTCTTC	CASSPSLRGEGPSSYNEQFF
TRBV29-1	TRBD1	16	NA	TRBJ2-7	TGCAGCGTTGAATTAACTGGACAGGGGGTCCCCTACGAGCAGTACTTC	CSVELTGQGVPYEQYF
TRBV9	NA	14	NA	TRBJ2-3	TGTGCCAGCAGCGTAGTTTCGGGCGCCGATACGCAGTATTTT	CASSVVSGADTQYF
TRBV5-8	TRBD1	14	NA	TRBJ1-2	TGTGCCAGCAGCGTGGGACAGCTTAACTATGGCTACACCTTC	CASSVGQLNYGYTF
TRBV19	TRBD1	12	NA	TRBJ1-1	TGTGCCACGGGACAGGGGAACACTGAAGCTTTCTTT	CATGQGNTEAFF
TRBV27	NA	13	once	TRBJ1-1	TGTGCCAGCAGTTTTGCGCTTGACACTGAAGCTTTCTTT	CASSFALDTEAFF
TRBV6-5	NA	13	NA	TRBJ2-3	TGTGCCAGCAGTTTACCAGGGTCCGATACGCAGTATTTT	CASSLPGSDTQYF
TRBV9	TRBD2	16	once	TRBJ2-7	TGTGCCAGCAGCCTTTCCGGACTAGCGGGAGTTAGGGAGCAGTACTTC	CASSLSGLAGVREQYF
TRBV5-4	TRBD2	14	NA	TRBJ2-1	TGTGCCAGCAGCTTGGGTCTAGCGGGAGGATGGCAGTTCTTC	CASSLGLAGGWQFF
TRBV10-2	TRBD2	16	NA	TRBJ2-1	TGCGCCAGCCGTAGCGGGAGGGAGAGCTCCTACAATGAGCAGTTCTTC	CASRSGRESSYNEQFF
TRBV19	TRBD2	14	NA	TRBJ2-7	TGTGCCAGTAGGAAGCGGGAGGATACGTACGAGCAGTACTTC	CASRKREDTYEQYF
TRBV27	TRBD1	14	NA	TRBJ2-7	TGTGCCAGCACCCCCGGGACAGGAGCCAACGAGCAGTACTTC	CASTPGTGANEQYF
TRBV5-1	TRBD1	15	NA	TRBJ2-1	TGCGCCAGCAGGAGGAGTGGACAGGGCGCCAATGAGCAGTTCTTC	CASRRSGQGANEQFF
TRBV27	TRBD1	16	NA	TRBJ2-7	TGTGCCAGCAGTCCCTCGACAGGGGATGATTCCTACGAGCAGTACTTC	CASSPSTGDDSYEQYF
TRBV6-1	TRBD1	12	NA	TRBJ2-3	TGTGCCAGCAGTGAAGGACAGGGTGCGCAGTATTTT	CASSEGQGAQYF
TRBV29-1	NA	16	NA	TRBJ2-2	TGCAGCGTTGAAGATCGGTTGGGTGTGAGCACCGGGGAGCTGTTTTTT	CSVEDRLGVSTGELFF
TRBV27	NA	13	NA	TRBJ2-7	TGTGCCAGCAGTTTTTACAGATCCTACGAGCAGTACTTC	CASSFYRSYEQYF
TRBV2	NA	13	NA	TRBJ2-7	TGTGCCAGCACCCCCGGCGTCTCCTACGAGCAGTACTTC	CASTPGVSYEQYF
TRBV4-2	TRBD2	16	NA	TRBJ2-1	TGTGCCAGCAGCCAAGATGGGACTAGCGACTACAATGAGCAGTTCTTC	CASSQDGTSDYNEQFF
TRBV5-6	NA	16	NA	TRBJ2-5	TGTGCCAGCAGCTTACTATACGGGACCCACCAAGAGACCCAGTACTTC	CASSLLYGTHQETQYF
TRBV7-7	TRBD1	13	NA	TRBJ2-7	TGTGCTAGCAGCTACGGGACAGCGGCTGAGCAGTACTTC	CASSYGTAAEQYF
TRBV25-1	NA	14	NA	TRBJ2-3	TGTGCCAGCTCCCCGGCGGCTGGGCCAGATACGCAGTATTTT	CASSPAAGPDTQYF
TRBV19	NA	14	NA	TRBJ1-1	TGTGCCAGTAGTATCGAGGAATCGAACACTGAAGCTTTCTTT	CASSIEESNTEAFF
TRBV9	NA	14	NA	TRBJ2-3	TGTGCCAGCAGTGATGGGTCCTCCAGGGATACGCAGTATTTT	CASSDGSSRDTQYF
TRBV7-9	NA	15	NA	TRBJ2-7	TGTGCCAGCACCCCTATCGACCAAGGGGACTACGAGCAGTACTTC	CASTPIDQGDYEQYF
TRBV27	TRBD2	14	NA	TRBJ2-7	TGTGCCAGCAGTTTAACTAGCGGCAGCTACGAGCAGTACTTC	CASSLTSGSYEQYF
TRBV7-8	TRBD1	18	NA	TRBJ2-1	TGTGCCAGCGGTTGGCGGGACAGGGACGAACTCTCCTACAATGAGCAGTTCTTC	CASGWRDRDELSYNEQFF
TRBV21-1	NA	14	NA	TRBJ2-1	TGTGCCAGTCCGATACTAGATCCCTGCCTTGGGCAGTTCTTC	CASPILDPCLGQFF
TRBV13	NA	16	NA	TRBJ2-3	TGTGCCAGCAGCGATCGCCGAGGCAGGGAGGTGGATACGCAGTATTTT	CASSDRRGREVDTQYF
TRBV9	NA	16	NA	TRBJ2-3	TGTGCCAGCAGCCCAGGGGGGGGACCTTTCACAGATACGCAGTATTTT	CASSPGGGPFTDTQYF
TRBV7-9	TRBD1	13	once	TRBJ1-1	TGTGCCAGCAGCTTAGGGACAGGGGTTGGAGCTTTCTTT	CASSLGTGVGAFF
TRBV19	NA	13	NA	TRBJ1-2	TGTGCCGCCAGGGGCCCAACAAACTATGGCTACACCTTC	CAARGPTNYGYTF
TRBV11-3	TRBD1	15	NA	TRBJ2-3	TGTGCCAGCAGCCTGGGACAGGGGTCTACAGATACGCAGTATTTT	CASSLGQGSTDTQYF